The clone carrying this TCR beta chain was observed a single time. The data derive from a study of blood T cell repertoires in COVID-19. Authors' data handling: Estimated nucleated cell counts came from reference gene primer amplification. Generated by immunoSEQ multiplex PCR, the TCRdb table keeps only in-frame clones and is missing some. V, J and clone size are those of that table, while D and trimming were read from the DNA. The table includes under 95,000 clones, roughly nine tenths detected once. This TCR came from a man aged 80 or over in a cohort sampled during active COVID-19. Sequenced material: peripheral blood.

CDR3 nucleotide sequence: TGTGCCAGCAGTTACTCCTCGGTCTATGGCTACACCTTC. This encodes CASSYSSVYGYTF. V usage is TRBV6-2 or TRBV6-3 and J usage is TRBJ1-2; D ambiguous. The CDR3 runs 13 residues. Trimming left V 0 bases short and J 4 bases short, with 6 bases between. Looked up from germline, CDR1 is MNHEY and CDR2 is SVGEGT.